Each of the 11 T cell receptor beta chains below was sequenced from the same sample in a study of CD8 T cells in Susac syndrome. An input of roughly 0.5 to 1 ug of RNA was subjected to reverse transcription using random hexamers. TCRdb independently ran MiXCR on the immunoSEQ multiplex PCR reads; one entry per CDR3 protein. The table has some 300,000 distinct CDR3 sequences, around 91% seen once. The material sequenced was CD8+ T cells from PBMCs. The receptors derive from a human donor with multiple sclerosis.

The chain employs TRBV19 and TRBJ2-7; 8 bases are shared with TRBD2. Germline lookup yields CDR1 LNHDA and CDR2 SQIVND (reference sequence). The CDR3 runs 16 residues. Trimming at V came to 5 bases and at J to 6 bases, leaving 15 bases not matched to a gene. CDR3 nucleotides: TGTGCCAGTAGTCCCAGAGAACCCGGGACTAGTGGCGAGCAGTACTTC. Translation: CASSPREPGTSGEQYF.

V and J are TRBV9 and TRBJ2-7, with 9 bases lining up with TRBD1. The CDR3 spans 14 residues. Per the germline V gene, CDR1 is SGDLS and CDR2 is YYNGEE. Trimming at V came to 3 bases and at J to 6 bases, leaving 7 bases not matched to a gene. The chain's CDR3 is CASSGSWDRVEQYF. DNA for the CDR3: TGTGCCAGCAGCGGCAGCTGGGACAGGGTCGAGCAGTACTTC.

The V gene is TRBV7-9, the J gene TRBJ2-1; a weak D match, TRBD1 (6 bases). Germline assignment: CDR1 SEHNR and CDR2 FQNEAQ (reference sequence). There are 15 residues in the CDR3. Trimming stripped 5 bases from V and 4 bases from J, with 15 bases between. CDR3 DNA sequence: TGTGCCAGCAGCCCCCAGGGGAGCGGATACAATGAGCAGTTCTTC. This encodes CASSPQGSGYNEQFF.

This chain connects TRBV11-2 to TRBJ2-5; weak D call: TRBD1 (6 bases). Germline lookup yields CDR1 SGHAT and CDR2 FQNNGV. The V end was cut by 1 base, the J end by 4 bases, with 13 bases between. There are 15 residues in the CDR3. The CDR3 sequence is CASSLGPTGLETQYF. CDR3 DNA sequence: TGTGCCAGCAGCTTAGGACCCACAGGGTTAGAGACCCAGTACTTC.

This clonotype was found a few times. This sequence joins TRBV23-1 and TRBJ2-7; D uncertain. TRBV23-1 is treated as an ORF (open reading frame) with a function not yet certain. The germline V and J ends were trimmed by 6 bases and 4 bases, with 13 bases remaining between them. The CDR3 is 13 residues long. The chain's CDR3 is CASSQTVGYEQYF. In nucleotides, the CDR3 is TGCGCCAGCAGCCAGACCGTGGGGTACGAGCAGTACTTC.

This sequence joins TRBV7-9 and TRBJ1-1; possible D gene TRBD1, 5 bases. Germline loops: CDR1 SEHNR, CDR2 FQNEAQ (reference sequence). Trimming removed 0 bases at V and 1 base at J, with 9 bases between. The CDR3 has 15 amino acids. For the CDR3, the DNA is TGTGCCAGCAGCTTAGCGTCTGGGGCGAACACTGAAGCTTTCTTT. Amino acids: CASSLASGANTEAFF. Looking up the rest from reference TRBV7-9 and TRBJ1-1 gives the full variable domain: DTGVSQNPRHKITKRGQNVTFRCDPISEHNRLYWYRQTLGQGPEFLTYFQNEAQLEKSRLLSDRFSAERPKGSFSTLEIQRTEQGDSAMYLCASSLASGANTEAFFGQGTRLTVV.

The genes are TRBV3-1 and TRBJ1-1, with D hard to call. The V gene lost 4 bases and the J gene lost 5 bases, with 8 bases spanning the gap. Germline assignment: CDR1 LGHDT and CDR2 YNNKEL (reference sequence). The CDR3 spans 12 residues. The CDR3 loop is CASSRGSTEAFF. The CDR3 coding sequence is TGTGCCAGCAGCCGGGGTAGTACTGAAGCTTTCTTT.

This sequence joins TRBV27 and TRBJ2-7; D might be TRBD2 (5 bases). Trimming stripped 5 bases from V and 2 bases from J, with 19 bases between. This CDR3 region has 16 residues. CDR1 and CDR2 (germline): MNHEY, SMNVEV (reference sequence). The CDR3 sequence: CASSPAVLPPPYEQYF. For the CDR3, the DNA is TGTGCCAGCAGTCCAGCGGTCCTCCCTCCTCCCTACGAGCAGTACTTC.

V is TRBV6-5 and J is TRBJ2-5; 8 bases agree with TRBD2. CDR1 MNHEY and CDR2 SVGAGI come from the germline V gene. The V segment lost 3 bases and the J segment 5 bases; nucleotides outside the gene matches: 5. This CDR3 comprises 14 residues. The CDR3 DNA is TGTGCCAGCAGTTATAGCGGGGCCTTGGAGACCCAGTACTTC. Its translation is CASSYSGALETQYF.

The rearrangement links TRBV27 to TRBJ2-2; D uncertain. Germline V lookup: CDR1 MNHEY, CDR2 SMNVEV (reference sequence). The V end was cut by 3 bases, the J end by 4 bases, with 6 bases between. This CDR3 has 13 residues. The chain's CDR3 is CASSLSRTGELFF. The CDR3 nucleotides read TGTGCCAGCAGTTTGTCTCGCACCGGGGAGCTGTTTTTT.

The chain recombines TRBV7-2 with TRBJ2-1; 13 nucleotides align to TRBD2. The ends lost 5 bases at V and 3 bases at J; junction bases unmatched: 7. Germline V CDR1 and CDR2: SGHTA, FQGNSA. This CDR3 has 17 residues. CDR3 sequence reads: CASSGTSGIADYNEQFF. In DNA form, the CDR3 reads TGTGCCAGCAGCGGGACTAGCGGGATCGCCGACTACAATGAGCAGTTCTTC.